These 24 T cell receptor beta chains originate from one sample sequenced in a study of blood T cell repertoires in COVID-19. Profiled with immunoSEQ multiplex PCR; TCRdb holds only in-frame clones, not every one. This sample has about 190,000 clones, with about four fifths found just once. Sample: peripheral blood. These TCRs come from a woman between 65 and 79 years old with active or convalescent COVID-19.

The chain uses TRBV9 and TRBJ2-3; unclear D gene. CDR1 is SGDLS and CDR2 is YYNGEE in the germline V gene. The CDR3 length is 14 residues. The V end lost 0 bases, the J end lost 2 bases, and 7 bases lay between the germline ends. CDR3 sequence reads: CASSVAPLTDTQYF. CDR3 in DNA: TGTGCCAGCAGCGTAGCACCACTCACAGATACGCAGTATTTT.

The chain couples TRBV5-1 to TRBJ2-5; 7 bases match TRBD2. Per the germline V gene, CDR1 is SGHRS and CDR2 is YFSETQ. The CDR3 is 17 amino acids. V gave up 0 bases and J gave up 2 bases; unmatched junction bases: 10. As DNA, the CDR3 is TGCGCCAGCAGCTTGGGACTAGCCCCTTCACCTCAAGAGACCCAGTACTTC. Translated, it gives CASSLGLAPSPQETQYF.

J is TRBJ1-1 and V is TRBV29-1, with D perhaps matching TRBD1 (5 bases). V dropped 4 bases and J dropped 2 bases, with 11 bases sitting between them. The CDR3 is 13 amino acids. The V gene's germline CDR1 is SQVTM and CDR2 ANQGSEA. The CDR3 spells CSVGPGGNTEAFF. The CDR3 region has the DNA TGCAGCGTTGGTCCCGGGGGTAACACTGAAGCTTTCTTT.

This clone is a singleton in its sample. The J gene is TRBJ2-3, the V gene TRBV19; 13 bases fit TRBD2. CDR1 and CDR2 (germline): LNHDA, SQIVND (reference sequence). The CDR3 covers 15 residues. Losses at the gene ends were 5 bases for V and 7 bases for J; bases not matched to a gene: 6. The CDR3 DNA sequence: TGTGCCAGTAGTTCCGGACTAGCGGGAGCGAATACGCAGTATTTT. Amino acid sequence: CASSSGLAGANTQYF.

The chain carries TRBV7-9 and TRBJ2-1; TRBD2 aligns across 16 bases. The CDR3 is 19 amino acids. V lost 4 bases, J lost 6 bases, and 12 bases stayed unmatched. CDR1 is SEHNR, CDR2 FQNEAQ, per germline (reference sequence). Here the CDR3 reads CASSSPGLGTSGGVNEQFF. The CDR3 DNA follows: TGTGCCAGCAGCTCCCCGGGACTAGGGACTAGCGGGGGGGTCAATGAGCAGTTCTTC.

This chain's CDR3 is CASSLDPAGAKNIQYF. CDR3 DNA: TGTGCCAGCAGCTTAGATCCAGCGGGGGCCAAAAACATTCAGTACTTC. The chain recombines TRBV7-9 with TRBJ2-4; 7 nucleotides match TRBD2. This CDR3 is 16 amino acids long. Per the germline V gene, CDR1 is SEHNR and CDR2 is FQNEAQ (reference sequence). The J segment lost 1 base and the V segment lost 1 base, leaving 4 bases of the junction unmatched.

This clone has only a few counts. The chain combines TRBV5-1 with TRBJ2-2; 11 bases align to TRBD1. The CDR3 has 16 residues. J was trimmed by 2 bases and V by 4 bases; bases with no gene match: 4. Per the germline V gene, CDR1 is SGHRS and CDR2 is YFSETQ. The CDR3 nucleotides are TGCGCCAGCAGCCCCTGGACAGGGGGCAACACCGGGGAGCTGTTTTTT. This encodes CASSPWTGGNTGELFF.

The chain carries TRBV19 and TRBJ1-4; TRBD1 is a possible D gene (6 bases). Trimming removed 3 bases at V and 1 base at J, with 12 bases between. This CDR3 comprises 16 residues. CDR1 is LNHDA and CDR2 is SQIVND in the germline V gene (reference sequence). CDR3 sequence: CASSMGQLRTNEKLFF. The CDR3 DNA reads as TGTGCCAGTAGTATGGGACAACTAAGAACTAATGAAAAACTGTTTTTT. The variable domain in full, with the rest retrieved from reference TRBV19 and TRBJ1-4, is DGGITQSPKYLFRKEGQNVTLSCEQNLNHDAMYWYRQDPGQGLRLIYYSQIVNDFQKGDIAEGYSVSREKKESFPLTVTSAQKNPTAFYLCASSMGQLRTNEKLFFGSGTQLSVL.

This chain joins TRBV5-6 and TRBJ1-4, with 7 bases identical to TRBD1. This CDR3 is built from 15 residues. Germline CDR1 reads SGHDT; CDR2 reads YYEEEE. The junction had 10 bases not matched to a gene; V was cut back by 1 base and J by 10 bases. The CDR3 nucleotides read TGTGCCAGCAGCTTGTACGGACAGGCCGCGGGAAAACTGTTTTTT. It translates to CASSLYGQAAGKLFF.

This chain uses TRBV10-3 with TRBJ1-1, with 9 bases lining up with TRBD1. CDR1 is ENHRY and CDR2 is SYGVKD in the germline V gene. This CDR3 is 15 amino acids long. Trimming cost V 6 bases and J 5 bases; bases outside gene matches: 10. CDR3 DNA: TGTGCCATCAGCAATCCGGGACAGGGTATGACTGAAGCTTTCTTT. Its translation is CAISNPGQGMTEAFF.

This chain uses TRBV4-1 with TRBJ1-2; tentative D call: TRBD1 (6 bases). The germline V gene encodes CDR1 MGHRA and CDR2 YSYEKL. V lost 2 bases and J lost 2, with 9 bases in between. The CDR3 contains 14 residues. The CDR3 coding sequence is TGCGCCAGCAGCCAAACAGGGCCCAACTATGGCTACACCTTC. It specifies CASSQTGPNYGYTF.

The chain combines TRBV4-1 with TRBJ2-3; D possibly corresponds to TRBD2 (5 bases). Between the trimmed V and J ends, which lost 4 bases and 2 bases, there was a span of 22 bases. CDR1 is MGHRA and CDR2 is YSYEKL in the germline V gene. The CDR3 extends over 18 amino acids. For the CDR3, the DNA is TGCGCCAGCAGCCTGTCTCCGGACTCGGGCGGGCTCACAGATACGCAGTATTTT. It is translated as CASSLSPDSGGLTDTQYF.

This chain links TRBV27 with TRBJ2-1; D is possibly TRBD2 (6 bases). The germline V gene has CDR1 MNHEY and CDR2 SMNVEV (reference sequence). This CDR3 region has 13 residues. The V gene lost 10 bases and the J gene lost 8 bases, with 18 bases spanning the gap. In DNA form, the CDR3 reads TGTGCCATAAGCAGATACGGGAGTCATGAGCAGTTCTTC. Its translation: CAISRYGSHEQFF.

The gene calls are TRBV5-1 and TRBJ2-7; no clear D. Trimming took 0 bases from V and 1 from J, leaving 8 bases between them. The CDR3 extends over 14 amino acids. Per the germline V gene, CDR1 is SGHRS and CDR2 is YFSETQ. CDR3 amino acids: CASSLVQPSYEQYF. CDR3 sequence (DNA): TGCGCCAGCAGCTTGGTACAGCCGTCCTACGAGCAGTACTTC.

This clone was counted a few times. This chain connects TRBV6-6 to TRBJ1-1; TRBD1 is a possible D gene (6 bases). Trimming took 7 bases from V and 0 from J, leaving 12 bases between them. Germline V gene sequence: CDR1 MNHNY, CDR2 SVGAGI (reference sequence). CDR3 length: 14 residues. The CDR3 DNA follows: TGTGCCAGCAACCCCTACAGGGTGAACACTGAAGCTTTCTTT. Protein product: CASNPYRVNTEAFF.

J is TRBJ1-5 and V is TRBV10-1; D remains unclear. The CDR3 extends over 13 amino acids. Germline lookup yields CDR1 WNHNN and CDR2 SYGVQD (reference sequence). The V end lost 4 bases, the J end lost 6 bases, and 10 bases lay between the germline ends. The CDR3 DNA is TGCGCCAGCAGTGCATTACCGGTTCAGCCCCAGCATTTT. Amino acids: CASSALPVQPQHF.

The V gene is TRBV5-1, the J gene TRBJ2-3, with TRBD2 matching 7 bases. V shed 1 base, J shed 0 bases, and the junction held 5 bases outside the gene matches. Germline V gene data show CDR1 as SGHRS and CDR2 as YFSETQ. This CDR3 comprises 16 residues. The DNA for the CDR3 is TGCGCCAGCAGCTTGTTAGCTAGCGGTAGCACAGATACGCAGTATTTT. Its translation is CASSLLASGSTDTQYF.

The chain employs TRBV7-3 and TRBJ2-1; the match to TRBD2 covers 7 bases. The germline CDR1 and CDR2 sequences are SGHTA and FQGTGA. The CDR3 is 14 residues long. Losses at the gene ends were 2 bases for V and 6 bases for J; bases not matched to a gene: 4. CDR3 nucleotides: TGTGCCAGCAGCTTAGGGAGGGCCTTCAATGAGCAGTTCTTC. As protein: CASSLGRAFNEQFF. Drawing the rest from reference TRBV7-3 and TRBJ2-1, the complete variable domain is GAGVSQTPSNKVTEKGKYVELRCDPISGHTALYWYRQSLGQGPEFLIYFQGTGAADDSGLPNDRFFAVRPEGSVSTLKIQRTERGDSAVYLCASSLGRAFNEQFFGPGTRLTVL.

A single count supports this clone. The CDR3 DNA is TGTGCCACCAGCAGAGGGGAACTAGCGGGAGAAGAGACCCAGTACTTC. It translates to CATSRGELAGEETQYF. The chain is built from TRBV15 and TRBJ2-5; 11 bases are shared with TRBD2. From germline, CDR1 is LNHNV and CDR2 YYDKDF (reference sequence). This CDR3 region has 16 residues. V was pared by 1 base and J by 3 bases, with 4 bases of the junction left unmatched.

This chain links TRBV12-3 or TRBV12-4 with TRBJ2-1, with D possibly matching TRBD1 (6 bases). CDR3 length: 12 residues. Trimming removed 8 bases at V and 7 bases at J, with 12 bases between. The CDR3: CASSSRGNEQFF. CDR3 coding DNA: TGTGCCAGCTCATCAAGGGGGAATGAGCAGTTCTTC.

The gene calls are TRBV6-5 and TRBJ2-3; D might be TRBD2 (5 bases). Trimming cost V 6 bases and J 2 bases, with 12 bases left between them. Germline lookup yields CDR1 MNHEY and CDR2 SVGAGI. The CDR3 runs to 14 residues. CDR3 sequence reads: CASRRVIITDTQYF. The CDR3 DNA follows: TGTGCCAGCAGGCGGGTGATTATCACAGATACGCAGTATTTT.

V usage is TRBV28 and J usage is TRBJ2-7; the D gene is possibly TRBD2 (6 bases). The CDR3 contains 17 residues. Trimming stripped 1 base from V and 3 bases from J, with 19 bases between. Looked up from germline, CDR1 is MDHEN and CDR2 is SYDVKM. CDR3 amino acids: CASSLYPLERAYYEQYF. For the CDR3, the DNA is TGTGCCAGCAGTTTATACCCCTTAGAGCGGGCTTACTACGAGCAGTACTTC.

The CDR3 loop is CATRSVERDYLEQYF. As DNA, the CDR3 is TGTGCCACACGGTCGGTGGAGAGGGACTACTTAGAGCAGTACTTC. The chain recombines TRBV2 with TRBJ2-7; 7 bases map to TRBD2. This CDR3 has 15 amino acids. Germline V gene sequence: CDR1 SNHLY, CDR2 FYNNEI. Unmatched junction bases numbered 19, after V lost 10 bases and J lost 7 bases.

This chain uses TRBV21-1 with TRBJ2-5; the table's D call TRBD1 went unverified against the DNA. TRBV21-1 represents a pseudogene. This CDR3 comprises 20 residues. CDR3 nucleotide sequence: TGTGCCAGCAGCAAATTCCAGGGTTACAGGGGAGAACCCCTACAAGAGACCCAGTACTTC. Protein product: CASSKFQGYRGEPLQETQYF.